This T cell receptor beta chain was obtained from a study of shared clonotypes between healthy human individuals. Clones were read by immunoSEQ multiplex PCR, and TCRdb kept only the in-frame ones, dropping some. The sample gives approximately 2,000,000 clones, 85% to 95% of which show up once; around 0.4% is in the top ten. V shed 3 bases and J shed 5 bases, with 16 bases lying between them. CDR3 size: 15 residues. Germline CDR1 reads SGHAT; CDR2 reads FQDESV (reference sequence). The V call is TRBV11-1, the J call TRBJ2-5, with D perhaps matching TRBD2 (6 bases). The origin of this receptor is a man between 18 and 35 years old in good health. Some clones in this sample may be carry-over from other donors' samples. Sequenced material: naive CD4+ T cells from PBMCs. This sample's subset: CD45RA+ positively selected. CDR3 residues: CASSFSLASGETQYF. CDR3 in DNA: TGTGCCAGCAGCTTTTCACTAGCATCAGGGGAGACCCAGTACTTC.